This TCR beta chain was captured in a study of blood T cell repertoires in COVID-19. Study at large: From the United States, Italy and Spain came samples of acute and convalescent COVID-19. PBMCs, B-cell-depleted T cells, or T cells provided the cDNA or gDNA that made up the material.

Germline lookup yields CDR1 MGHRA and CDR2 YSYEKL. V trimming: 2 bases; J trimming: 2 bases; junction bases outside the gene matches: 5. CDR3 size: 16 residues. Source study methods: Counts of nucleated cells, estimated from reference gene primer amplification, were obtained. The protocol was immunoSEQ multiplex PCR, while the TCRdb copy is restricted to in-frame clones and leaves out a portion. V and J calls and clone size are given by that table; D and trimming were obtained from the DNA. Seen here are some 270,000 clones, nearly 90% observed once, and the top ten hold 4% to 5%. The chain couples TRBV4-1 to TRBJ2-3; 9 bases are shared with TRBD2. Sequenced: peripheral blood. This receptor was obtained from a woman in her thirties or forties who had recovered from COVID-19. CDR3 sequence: CASSQLAGTLTDTQYF. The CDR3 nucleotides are TGCGCCAGCAGCCAACTAGCGGGGACCCTCACAGATACGCAGTATTTT.